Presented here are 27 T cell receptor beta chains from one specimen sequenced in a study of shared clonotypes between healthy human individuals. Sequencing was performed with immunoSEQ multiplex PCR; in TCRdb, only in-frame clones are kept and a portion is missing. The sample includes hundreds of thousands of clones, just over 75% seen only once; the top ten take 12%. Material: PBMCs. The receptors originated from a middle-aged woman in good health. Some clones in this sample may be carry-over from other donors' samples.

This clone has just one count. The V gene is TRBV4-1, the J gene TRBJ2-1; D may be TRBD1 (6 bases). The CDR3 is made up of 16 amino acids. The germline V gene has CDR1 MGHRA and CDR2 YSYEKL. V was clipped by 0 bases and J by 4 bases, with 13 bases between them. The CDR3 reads CASSQDQGIKYNEQFF. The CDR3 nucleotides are TGCGCCAGCAGCCAAGATCAGGGGATTAAATACAATGAGCAGTTCTTC.

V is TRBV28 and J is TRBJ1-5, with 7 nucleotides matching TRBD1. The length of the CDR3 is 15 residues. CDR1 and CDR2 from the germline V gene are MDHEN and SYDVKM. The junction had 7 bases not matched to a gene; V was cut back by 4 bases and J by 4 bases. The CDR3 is CASSSTGTANQPQHF. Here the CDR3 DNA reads TGTGCCAGCAGTTCAACCGGGACAGCGAATCAGCCCCAGCATTTT.

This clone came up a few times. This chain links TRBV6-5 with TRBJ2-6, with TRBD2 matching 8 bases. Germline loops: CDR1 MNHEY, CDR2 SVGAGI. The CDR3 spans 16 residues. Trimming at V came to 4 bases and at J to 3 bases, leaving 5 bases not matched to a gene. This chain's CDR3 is CASSSRGADGANVLTF. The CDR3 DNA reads TGTGCCAGCAGTTCGCGGGGGGCGGATGGGGCCAACGTCCTGACTTTC.

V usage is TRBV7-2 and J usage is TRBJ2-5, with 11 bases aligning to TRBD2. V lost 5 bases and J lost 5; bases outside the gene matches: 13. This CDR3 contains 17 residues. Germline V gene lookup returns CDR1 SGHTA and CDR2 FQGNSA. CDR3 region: CASSPGTLAGGVETQYF. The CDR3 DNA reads TGTGCCAGCAGCCCTGGGACGCTAGCGGGAGGAGTGGAGACCCAGTACTTC.

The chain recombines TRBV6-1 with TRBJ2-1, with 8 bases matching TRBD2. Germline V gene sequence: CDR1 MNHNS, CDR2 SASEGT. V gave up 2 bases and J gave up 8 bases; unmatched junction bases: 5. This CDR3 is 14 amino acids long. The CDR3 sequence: CASSESGRSDEQFF. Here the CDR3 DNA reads TGTGCCAGCAGTGAAAGCGGGAGATCCGATGAGCAGTTCTTC.

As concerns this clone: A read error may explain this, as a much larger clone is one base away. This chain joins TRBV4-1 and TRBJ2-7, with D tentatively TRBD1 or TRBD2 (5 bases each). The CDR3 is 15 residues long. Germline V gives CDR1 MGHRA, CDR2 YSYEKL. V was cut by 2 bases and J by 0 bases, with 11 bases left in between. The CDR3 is CASSQQGASSYEQYF. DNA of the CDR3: TGCGCCAGCAGCCAACAGGGAGCTAGCTCCTACGAGCAGTACTTC.

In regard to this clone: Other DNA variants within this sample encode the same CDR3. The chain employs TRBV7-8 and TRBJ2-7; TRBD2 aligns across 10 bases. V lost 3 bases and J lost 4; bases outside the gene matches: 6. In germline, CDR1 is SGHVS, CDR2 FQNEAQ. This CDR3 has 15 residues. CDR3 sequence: CASSFRTSGTYEQYF. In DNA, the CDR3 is TGTGCCAGCAGCTTTAGGACTAGCGGCACTTACGAGCAGTACTTC.

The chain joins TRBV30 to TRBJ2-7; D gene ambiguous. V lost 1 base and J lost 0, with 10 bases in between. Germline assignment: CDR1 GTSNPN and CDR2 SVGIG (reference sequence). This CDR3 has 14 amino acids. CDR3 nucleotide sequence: TGTGCCTGGAGTGGGGATCCTACCTCCTACGAGCAGTACTTC. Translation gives CAWSGDPTSYEQYF.

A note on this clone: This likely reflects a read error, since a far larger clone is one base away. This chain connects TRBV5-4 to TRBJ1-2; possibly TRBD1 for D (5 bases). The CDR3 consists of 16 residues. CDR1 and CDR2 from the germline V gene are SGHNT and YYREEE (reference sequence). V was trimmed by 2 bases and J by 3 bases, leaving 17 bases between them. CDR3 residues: CASSFGGVPLHYGYTF. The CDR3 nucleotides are TGTGCCAGCAGCTTTGGGGGGGTCCCTCTTCACTATGGCTACACCTTC.

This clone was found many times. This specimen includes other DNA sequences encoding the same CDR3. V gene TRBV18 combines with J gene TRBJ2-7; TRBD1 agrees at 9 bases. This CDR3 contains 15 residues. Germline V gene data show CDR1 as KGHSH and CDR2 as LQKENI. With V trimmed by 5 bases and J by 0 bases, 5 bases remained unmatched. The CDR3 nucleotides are TGTGCCAGCTCAGGGGGACAGGGAAGCTCCTACGAGCAGTACTTC. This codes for CASSGGQGSSYEQYF.

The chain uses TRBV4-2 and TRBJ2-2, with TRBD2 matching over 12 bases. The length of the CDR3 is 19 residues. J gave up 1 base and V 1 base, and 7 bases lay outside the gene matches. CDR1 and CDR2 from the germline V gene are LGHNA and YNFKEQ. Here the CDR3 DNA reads TGTGCCAGCAGCCAAGGGCGTGTGACTAGCGGGAGGAACACCGGGGAGCTGTTTTTT. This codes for CASSQGRVTSGRNTGELFF.

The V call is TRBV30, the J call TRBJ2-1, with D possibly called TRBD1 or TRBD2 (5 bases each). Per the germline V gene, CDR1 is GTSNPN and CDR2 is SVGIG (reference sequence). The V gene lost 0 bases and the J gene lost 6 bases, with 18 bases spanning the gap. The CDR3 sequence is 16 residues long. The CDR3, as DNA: TGTGCCTGGAGTGTAACCGGTAGCATGGGACCCAATGAGCAGTTCTTC. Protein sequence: CAWSVTGSMGPNEQFF.

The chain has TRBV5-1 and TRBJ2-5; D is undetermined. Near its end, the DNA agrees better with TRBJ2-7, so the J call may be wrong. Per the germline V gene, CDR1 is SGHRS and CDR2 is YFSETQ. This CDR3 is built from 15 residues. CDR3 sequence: CASSLAVPIPYEQYF. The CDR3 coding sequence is TGCGCCAGCAGCTTGGCGGTCCCTATTCCCTACGAGCAGTACTTC.

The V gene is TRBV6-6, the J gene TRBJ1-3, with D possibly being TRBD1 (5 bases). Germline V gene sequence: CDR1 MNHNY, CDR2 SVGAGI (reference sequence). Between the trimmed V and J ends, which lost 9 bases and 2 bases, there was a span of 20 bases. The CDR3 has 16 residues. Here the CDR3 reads CARLSVSGGAGNTIYF. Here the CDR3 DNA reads TGTGCCAGGTTATCCGTTTCTGGGGGAGCTGGAAACACCATATATTTT.

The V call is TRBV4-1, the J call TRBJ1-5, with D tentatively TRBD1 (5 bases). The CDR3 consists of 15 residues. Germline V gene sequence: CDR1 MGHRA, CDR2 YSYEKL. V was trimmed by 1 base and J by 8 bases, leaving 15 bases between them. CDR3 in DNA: TGCGCCAGCAGCCAAGTTACACACCGAGGGGAGCCCCAGCATTTT. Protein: CASSQVTHRGEPQHF.

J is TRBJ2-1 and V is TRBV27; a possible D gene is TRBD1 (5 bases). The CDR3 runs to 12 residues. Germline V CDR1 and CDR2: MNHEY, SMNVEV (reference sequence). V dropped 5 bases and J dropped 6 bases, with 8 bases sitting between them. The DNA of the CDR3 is TGTGCCAGCAGTCAAGACAGCAATGAGCAGTTCTTC. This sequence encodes CASSQDSNEQFF.

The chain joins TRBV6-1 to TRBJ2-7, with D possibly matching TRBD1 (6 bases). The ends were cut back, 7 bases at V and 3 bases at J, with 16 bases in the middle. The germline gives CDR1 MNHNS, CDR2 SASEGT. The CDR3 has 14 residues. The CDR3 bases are TGTGCCAGCACCCCGCCAGGGGAAATCTACGAGCAGTACTTC. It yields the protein CASTPPGEIYEQYF.

CDR3 in amino acids: CASSLVSAGANEQFF. For the CDR3, the DNA is TGTGCCAGCAGCTTAGTCTCGGCGGGGGCGAATGAGCAGTTCTTC. This rearrangement joins TRBV11-3 to TRBJ2-1; perhaps TRBD2 as D (7 bases). This CDR3 is built from 15 residues. The ends were cut back, 1 base at V and 7 bases at J, with 14 bases in the middle. Germline V gene sequence: CDR1 SGHNT, CDR2 YENEEA.

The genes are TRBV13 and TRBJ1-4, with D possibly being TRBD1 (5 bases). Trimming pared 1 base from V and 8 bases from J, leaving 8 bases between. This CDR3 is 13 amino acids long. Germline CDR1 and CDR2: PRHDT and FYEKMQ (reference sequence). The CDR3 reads CASSLVRGEKLFF. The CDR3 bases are TGTGCCAGCAGCTTAGTAAGGGGCGAAAAACTGTTTTTT.

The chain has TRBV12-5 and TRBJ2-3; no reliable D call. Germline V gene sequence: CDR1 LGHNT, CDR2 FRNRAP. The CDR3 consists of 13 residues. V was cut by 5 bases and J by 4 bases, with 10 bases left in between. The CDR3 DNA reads TGTGCTAGTGGTAGTGGTTATTCAGATACGCAGTATTTT. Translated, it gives CASGSGYSDTQYF.

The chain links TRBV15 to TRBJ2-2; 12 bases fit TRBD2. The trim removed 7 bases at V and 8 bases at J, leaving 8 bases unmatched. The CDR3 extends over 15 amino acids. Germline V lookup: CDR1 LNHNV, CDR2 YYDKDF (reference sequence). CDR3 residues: CATNPSGRAGGELFF. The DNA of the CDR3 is TGTGCCACCAACCCTAGCGGGAGGGCCGGTGGGGAGCTGTTTTTT.

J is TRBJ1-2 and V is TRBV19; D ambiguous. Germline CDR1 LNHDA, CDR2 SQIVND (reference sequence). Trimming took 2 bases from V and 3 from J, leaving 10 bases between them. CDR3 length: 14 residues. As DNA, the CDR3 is TGTGCCAGTAGTATAATGCCGGGAGACTATGGCTACACCTTC. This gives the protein CASSIMPGDYGYTF.

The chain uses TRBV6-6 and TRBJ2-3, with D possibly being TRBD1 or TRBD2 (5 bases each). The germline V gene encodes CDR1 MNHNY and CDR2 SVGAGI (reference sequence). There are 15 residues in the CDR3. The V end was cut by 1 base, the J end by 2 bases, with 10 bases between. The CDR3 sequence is CASSYFRGVTDTQYF. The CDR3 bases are TGTGCCAGCAGTTACTTTCGAGGGGTCACAGATACGCAGTATTTT.

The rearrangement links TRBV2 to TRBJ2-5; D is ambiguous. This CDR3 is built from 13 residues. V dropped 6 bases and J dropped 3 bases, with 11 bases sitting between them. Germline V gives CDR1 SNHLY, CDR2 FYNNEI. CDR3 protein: CASSDGAKETQYF. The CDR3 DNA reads TGTGCCAGCAGCGACGGCGCCAAAGAGACCCAGTACTTC.

For the CDR3, the DNA is TGTGCCACCAGCAGACCTAGCGGGAGTTACAATGAGCAGTTCTTC. Protein: CATSRPSGSYNEQFF. The chain employs TRBV15 and TRBJ2-1, with TRBD2 matching over 10 bases. V dropped 2 bases and J dropped 4; count of bases not matched to a gene: 2. Germline assignment: CDR1 LNHNV and CDR2 YYDKDF (reference sequence). The CDR3 extends over 15 amino acids. The full variable domain, in which reference TRBV15 and TRBJ2-1 provide the parts outside the CDR3, is DAMVIQNPRYQVTQFGKPVTLSCSQTLNHNVMYWYQQKSSQAPKLLFHYYDKDFNNEADTPDNFQSRRPNTSFCFLDIRSPGLGDTAMYLCATSRPSGSYNEQFFGPGTRLTVL.

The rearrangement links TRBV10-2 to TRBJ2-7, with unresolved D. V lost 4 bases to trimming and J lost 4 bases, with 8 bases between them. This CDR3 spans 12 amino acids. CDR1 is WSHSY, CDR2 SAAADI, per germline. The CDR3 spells CASSGPTYEQYF. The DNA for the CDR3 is TGCGCCAGCAGTGGCCCCACATACGAGCAGTACTTC.

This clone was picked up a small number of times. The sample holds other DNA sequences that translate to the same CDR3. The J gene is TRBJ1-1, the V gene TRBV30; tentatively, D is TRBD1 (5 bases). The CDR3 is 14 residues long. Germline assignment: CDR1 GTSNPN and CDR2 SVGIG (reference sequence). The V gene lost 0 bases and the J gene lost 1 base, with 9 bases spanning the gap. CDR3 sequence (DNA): TGTGCCTGGAGTGTAAGGGGTACGAACACTGAAGCTTTCTTT. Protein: CAWSVRGTNTEAFF.